This TCR beta chain comes out of a study of control samples from healthy donors and cancer patients. TCRdb's table, derived via immunoSEQ multiplex PCR, lists solely in-frame clones and lacks some. The table shows about 44,000 clones, with around 70% occurring only once. Per germline, CDR1 MNHNS and CDR2 SASEGT. The length of the CDR3 is 17 residues. Trimming pared 2 bases from V and 5 bases from J, leaving 21 bases between. This receptor was obtained from a male donor with melanoma. Sequencing was carried out using formalin-fixed, paraffin-embedded tissue. The chain joins TRBV6-1 to TRBJ2-5; a weak D match, TRBD2 (7 bases). CDR3 DNA: TGTGCCAGCAGTGAACTGGGGGGGCAGGGGAACGGCGAGACCCAGTACTTC. This translates into CASSELGGQGNGETQYF.